This TCR beta chain was identified in a study of regulatory T cells in long-lasting Graves disease (dated by TCRdb to about 2021). Turning to the overall study: Antithyroid drugs had been taken for less than 3 months by newly diagnosed Graves' disease patients. A total of roughly 35 samples were covered by TCR sequencing, comprising some 13 persistent and about 20 newly diagnosed Graves' disease patients. Peripheral blood TCR sequencing and RNA sequencing compared persistent Graves' disease patients with newly diagnosed Graves' disease patients. The study was conducted in China and was registered as a clinical trial.

Receptor amplification or capture employed multiplex PCR. The run used an Illumina HiSeq 4000. TCR beta libraries were built with iRepertoire HTBI primers and Arm-PCR amplification of CDR3 regions. Before sequencing, the PCR products underwent gel purification. The original pipeline was this. Gene usage analysis of CDR3 amino acid clonotypes relied on the 60 to 65 TRBV and 14 TRBJ segments identified across samples. Filtered high-quality paired reads were merged into contigs using COPE and FqMerger. BLAST was used to align contigs to IMGT TRBV, TRBD and TRBJ reference genes, with CDR3 defined following IMGT. Any clonotype with a frequency above 0.1% was classified as a highly expanded clone. Shannon entropy was used to measure repertoire diversity, and the Gini coefficient was used to measure V-J evenness. Clonotypes shared by more than one individual were considered public. TCRdb reprocessing: public reads trimmed at Q25 with fastp, clones called with MiXCR, in-frame beta chains kept. One record per CDR3 amino acid sequence lists the most common genes and DNA. Here the V and J calls rest on TCRdb's processing, not on the authors' analysis. Recorded for this sample are approximately 400,000 distinct CDR3 sequences; about 15% of them occurred a single time. Of the sample, over 15% falls within the top ten clones.

The cysteine opens and the phenylalanine closes a CDR3 of 17 amino acids. This entry keeps only the CDR3 DNA: 51 bases, framed from base 1. Reading the germline V gene (reference sequence) gives CDR1 LNHNV and CDR2 YYDKDF. V is clipped by 1 base and J by 0 bases, and the sequence between their germline boundaries is 16 bases long. This clonotype was detected many times. Its antigen remains unidentified. The sample holds no much larger clone one base away, and base qualities are not on file. Study-wide conclusions, independent of this receptor: Preferential use of TRBV28, TRBJ1-2 and TRBJ2-5 was observed in persistent disease, whereas TRBV20-1 and TRBJ2-1 were favored in newly diagnosed disease. As a limitation, the authors acknowledged that the small sample size may reduce accuracy. Only peripheral blood was studied, because thyroid tissue, the primary lesion, was inaccessible. Lower TCR Shannon entropy and fewer highly expanded clones were observed in persistent Graves' disease patients than in newly diagnosed patients, which suggested clonal expansion. A larger number of public clonotypes was shared among persistent patients (about 2,700) than among newly diagnosed patients (roughly 970). Sequencing and analysis were restricted to the TCR beta chain.

Taken with the paper, the label for time point translates to: newly diagnosed GD, antithyroid drugs for less than 3 months. RNA was extracted from PBMCs in TRIzol for both TCR sequencing and RNA sequencing. The diagnosis of Graves' disease followed American Thyroid Association guidelines. Patients were recruited from an endocrinology department in Xi'an, China. Each patient gave approximately 9.7 milliliters of peripheral blood, collected in an EDTA anticoagulant tube. Ficoll Paque Plus density gradient separation was used to isolate PBMCs, and no further T cell sorting was done. An Agilent 2100 Bioanalyzer and agarose gel were used to assess RNA quality, and a NanoDrop 2000 was used to measure RNA concentration. These records were also assigned to another study, of T cells in Graves' hyperthyroidism and ophthalmopathy. The second investigation adds: Graves' hyperthyroidism was defined as stable when no progression to ophthalmopathy occurred over 18 months of follow-up. The hyperthyroidism patients were between 18 and 65 years old and newly diagnosed, with a disease duration of less than 2 months. Patients with uncontrolled infections, other autoimmune diseases, pregnancy or lactation were excluded. Diagnoses were based on clinical symptoms, serum thyroxine and TRAb, thyroid ultrasound and orbital computed tomography. The first round of RT-PCR for the TCR CDR3 was performed with the HTBI primer set and the Qiagen OneStep RT-PCR kit. Most expanded thyroid clonotypes (frequency above 0.001) were also detected in blood, a finding suggesting that blood repertoires may reflect thyroid immune responses. A 13 V-J signature model separated ophthalmopathy from stable hyperthyroidism, with 87.88% sensitivity and roughly 81% specificity in cross-validation and 80%/75% in testing. During validation, the model predicted progression to ophthalmopathy a median of roughly six months ahead of onset, with more than 60% sensitivity and almost 75% specificity. To identify distinguishing TCR V-J signatures, a discovery cohort of some 100 patients was used, comprising some 43 with Graves' ophthalmopathy and around 60 with stable Graves' hyperthyroidism. Prospective prediction of ophthalmopathy was tested in an independent validation cohort consisting of 18 hyperthyroidism patients and 15 or so patients who later progressed to ophthalmopathy. The 90 or so discovery patients were randomly split 7:3 into training and test sets. The study also compared thyroid tissue and blood T-cell repertoires from about 6 Graves' hyperthyroidism patients. After blood sampling, hyperthyroidism patients were treated with methimazole at a starting dose of 30 mg daily, and ophthalmopathy patients were treated with high-dose intravenous methylprednisolone. A second multiplex PCR round built the libraries, followed by size selection and purification. The libraries were sequenced on an Illumina HiSeq2000 using paired-end 100 bp reads. SOAPnuke was used to process the raw data, removing reads that contained adapters or uncalled bases, had a mean Phred below 15, or lacked an exact match to the constant primer or identifier. COPE v1.2.5 was used to merge the high-quality paired reads, and each unique nucleotide sequence was defined as a clonotype. MiTCR v1.1 was used to align clonotypes to the IMGT TRBV, TRBD and TRBJ reference segments. Only V-J combinations with frequency above 0.0001, covering 99% to 99.2% of repertoires, were analysed. A TCS score was defined as the ratio between F50 (clonal expansion) and ExV (chaos), using BLOSUM62-based TCRdist between CDR3 peptides within each V-J. Welch's t-statistics and random forest reduced some 510 V-J features to 13, which were used in a naive Bayes classifier (R e1071). No statistical method was used to set the sample size in advance, and investigators knew the group allocation. According to the paper, TCR Vbeta CDR3 sequencing was carried out on approximately 140 peripheral blood samples, which came from around 43 ophthalmopathy, roughly 75 hyperthyroidism and about 17 progressor patients.

In this chain, TRBV15 is recombined with TRBJ2-7; the D gene assignment is ambiguous. The receptor comes from a woman in her twenties or thirties with Graves disease. Donor details come from another sample of the same person, matched by shared clones. The material was peripheral blood mononuclear cells (PBMCs), obtained at new diagnosis, from a patient treated with antithyroid drugs. The bases read TGTGCCACCAGCAGAGGCTTCGTAGTGGGAAGCTCCTACGAGCAGTACTTC. Its protein is CATSRGFVVGSSYEQYF.